This TCR beta chain stems from a study of cytomegalovirus exposure and HLA in healthy donors. Study observations and caveats: A few V segments could not be told apart, such as TRBV6-2 and TRBV6-3, and were left out. Reportedly, HLA-A and HLA-B alleles of most subjects were accurately predicted from TCR beta. A later analysis linked a missense variant in DCLRE1C to the trimming of TCR beta V and J genes.

PCR involved 60 Vbeta and 13 Jbeta primers. TCRdb keeps only in-frame clones here, not all; method: immunoSEQ multiplex PCR. The table records around 86,000 clones, 75% to 80% of them present only once. As concerns this clone: No antigen is known for it. The junction departs from germline at one end; a sequencing error may be responsible.

CDR3 length: 13 amino acids. The germline gives CDR1 LGHNA, CDR2 YSLEER. The sequenced material came from PBMCs. The V call is TRBV4-3, the J call TRBJ1-2; D is undetermined. This TCR was sampled from a female donor in good health and CMV-seronegative. The DNA for the CDR3 is TGCGCCAGCAGCCAAGATTTGGCCCCGGGGATCCTCTTC. Its protein is CASSQDLAPGILF.